Below are 13 T cell receptor beta chains sequenced from a single sample in a study of shared clonotypes between healthy human individuals. Generated by immunoSEQ multiplex PCR, the TCRdb table keeps only in-frame clones and is missing some. This sample has a few hundred thousand clones, with roughly three quarters found just once. The sequenced sample was PBMCs. The receptor set was obtained from a woman aged 40 to 49 in good health. Some clones in this sample may be carry-over from other donors' samples.

The J gene is TRBJ1-2, the V gene TRBV2, with D possibly matching TRBD1 (6 bases). With 6 bases removed from V and 4 bases from J, the gap between germline ends came to 9 bases. CDR3 size: 12 residues. From germline, CDR1 is SNHLY and CDR2 FYNNEI. The CDR3 DNA reads as TGTGCCAGCAGCCGGGACACCTATGGCTACACCTTC. This gives the protein CASSRDTYGYTF.

The V call is TRBV29-1, the J call TRBJ2-3, with 10 positions matching TRBD2. Germline lookup yields CDR1 SQVTM and CDR2 ANQGSEA. V was pared by 5 bases and J by 4 bases, with 6 bases of the junction left unmatched. The CDR3 is made up of 14 amino acids. The CDR3 coding sequence is TGCAGCGTTTCAAGCGGGAGGGCCTCAGATACGCAGTATTTT. It specifies CSVSSGRASDTQYF.

This rearrangement joins TRBV6-6 to TRBJ2-2, with a tentative D call TRBD1 (6 bases). Trimming cost V 4 bases and J 1 base, with 7 bases left between them. This CDR3 has 14 amino acids. The germline gives CDR1 MNHNY, CDR2 SVGAGI (reference sequence). CDR3 DNA sequence: TGTGCCAGCAGTTCGGACAGGAACACCGGGGAGCTGTTTTTT. Residues: CASSSDRNTGELFF.

Worth noting for this clone: It differs at one base from a far larger clone, so likely a read error. This sample includes further DNA sequences coding for the same CDR3. This chain connects TRBV29-1 to TRBJ1-5; TRBD1 might be the D (6 bases). This CDR3 has 13 amino acids. Germline V lookup: CDR1 SQVTM, CDR2 ANQGSEA. The V end lost 3 bases, the J end lost 7 bases, and 13 bases lay between the germline ends. The CDR3 DNA follows: TGCAGCGTTGATTCAGGGGTTGGGCAGCCCCAGCATTTT. Its translation is CSVDSGVGQPQHF.

About this clone: A far bigger clonotype differs at one base, so this is likely a read error. The conserved final phenylalanine or tryptophan is absent from the CDR3, which likely points to a read error. The chain joins TRBV5-1 to TRBJ2-2, with 7 bases matching TRBD1. The V and J ends lost 3 bases and 0 bases, in that order; junction bases with no gene match: 11. Germline loops: CDR1 SGHRS, CDR2 YFSETQ. The CDR3 is made up of 18 amino acids. The CDR3 nucleotides read TGCGCCAGCAGCTGGTTAGGTCAGGGGGTAGCGAACACCGGGGAGCTGTTTTCT. Its protein is CASSWLGQGVANTGELFS.

This clone was counted between two and nine times. This chain uses TRBV30 with TRBJ2-3, with D unresolved. Trimming removed 3 bases from V and 6 bases from J, with 13 bases in between. Germline lookup yields CDR1 GTSNPN and CDR2 SVGIG (reference sequence). This CDR3 is built from 13 residues. The CDR3 DNA follows: TGTGCCTGGAGCTCCTACGGTCCCGATACGCAGTATTTT. Translated, it gives CAWSSYGPDTQYF. The whole variable domain, filled in from reference TRBV30 and TRBJ2-3, reads SQTIHQWPATLVQPVGSPLSLECTVEGTSNPNLYWYRQAAGRGLQLLFYSVGIGQISSEVPQNLSASRPQDRQFILSSKKLLLSDSGFYLCAWSSYGPDTQYFGPGTRLTVL.

Written as DNA, the CDR3 is TGTGCCTGGAGTGACTCAAGCTCCTACAATGAGCAGTTCTTC. Translated, it gives CAWSDSSSYNEQFF. This chain links TRBV30 with TRBJ2-1; D is unclear. Germline assignment: CDR1 GTSNPN and CDR2 SVGIG (reference sequence). The V and J ends lost 1 base and 0 bases respectively, with 7 bases between them. This CDR3 contains 14 residues.

This chain uses TRBV5-5 with TRBJ1-3, with TRBD1 matching over 8 bases. CDR1 and CDR2 (germline): SGHKS, YYEKEE (reference sequence). The length of the CDR3 is 20 residues. The V segment lost 4 bases and the J segment 1 base; nucleotides outside the gene matches: 19. The CDR3 reads CASSPSLARAGTGSGNTIYF. The CDR3 nucleotides read TGTGCCAGCAGCCCCAGCTTGGCTCGGGCCGGGACAGGTTCTGGAAACACCATATATTTT.

This chain links TRBV28 with TRBJ1-5; 8 nucleotides match TRBD1. The CDR3 length is 14 residues. After removal of 6 bases from V and 4 bases from J, the junction contained 5 bases not matched to a gene. Looked up from germline, CDR1 is MDHEN and CDR2 is SYDVKM. The CDR3 DNA reads as TGTGCCAGCAGACGGACAGGGTTAAATCAGCCCCAGCATTTT. The encoded protein is CASRRTGLNQPQHF. The complete variable domain, with remaining parts taken from reference TRBV28 and TRBJ1-5, reads DVKVTQSSRYLVKRTGEKVFLECVQDMDHENMFWYRQDPGLGLRLIYFSYDVKMKEKGDIPEGYSVSREKKERFSLILESASTNQTSMYLCASRRTGLNQPQHFGDGTRLSIL.

This chain joins TRBV27 and TRBJ2-7, with 11 bases fitting TRBD2. J was trimmed by 4 bases and V by 5 bases; bases with no gene match: 7. The CDR3 loop spans 15 amino acids. CDR1 MNHEY and CDR2 SMNVEV come from the germline V gene (reference sequence). The CDR3 bases are TGTGCCAGCAGTACCCCACTAGCGGGAGTGTACGAGCAGTACTTC. Protein: CASSTPLAGVYEQYF.

This rearrangement joins TRBV4-1 to TRBJ2-1, with D unclear. This CDR3 comprises 15 residues. Germline lookup yields CDR1 MGHRA and CDR2 YSYEKL. Trimming took 5 bases from V and 3 from J, leaving 14 bases between them. The CDR3 sequence: CASSRRPDGYNEQFF. The CDR3, as DNA: TGCGCCAGCAGCAGACGCCCGGACGGCTACAATGAGCAGTTCTTC.

As to this clone: Other DNA sequences in the sample encode the same CDR3. Here the CDR3 reads CASRGLAVNTGELFF. CDR3 nucleotide sequence: TGTGCCAGCAGGGGACTAGCGGTTAACACCGGGGAGCTGTTTTTT. This chain connects TRBV6-1 to TRBJ2-2, with 11 bases aligning to TRBD2. CDR1 and CDR2 (germline): MNHNS, SASEGT. CDR3 size: 15 residues. V was clipped by 6 bases and J by 2 bases; unmatched bases: 2.

As concerns this clone: A far bigger clonotype differs at one base, so this is likely a read error. This sample includes further DNA sequences coding for the same CDR3. V usage is TRBV19 and J usage is TRBJ2-7; 9 positions agree with TRBD2. Per the germline V gene, CDR1 is LNHDA and CDR2 is SQIVND (reference sequence). This CDR3 is 14 amino acids long. Trimming at V came to 5 bases and at J to 3 bases, leaving 5 bases not matched to a gene. DNA for the CDR3: TGTGCCAGTAGTCGGCGGCGGGAGGGCTACGAGCAGTACTTC. Its translation is CASSRRREGYEQYF.